What follows are 32 T cell receptor beta chains derived from one specimen sequenced in a study of T cell changes during pregnancy in multiple sclerosis. Assay: immunoSEQ multiplex PCR; the TCRdb copy retains only in-frame clones and omits some. The sample lists roughly 40,000 clones, 90% occurring once. The sample in question was CD4+ T cells from peripheral blood mononuclear cells, obtained in the second trimester of pregnancy. The receptors originated from a female donor with multiple sclerosis, enrolled in a pregnancy study.

The rearrangement links TRBV2 to TRBJ1-3; D unclear. Trimming removed 9 bases from V and 2 bases from J, with 17 bases in between. CDR1 and CDR2 (germline): SNHLY, FYNNEI. The CDR3 runs 15 residues. CDR3 protein: CASGWAGFTGNTIYF. CDR3 nucleotide sequence: TGTGCCAGTGGGTGGGCGGGTTTTACTGGAAACACCATATATTTT.

The chain has TRBV9 and TRBJ1-5, with TRBD1 matching 10 bases. CDR3 size: 15 residues. The junction had 0 bases not matched to a gene; V was cut back by 2 bases and J by 1 base. Germline V gene sequence: CDR1 SGDLS, CDR2 YYNGEE. The CDR3 bases are TGTGCCAGCAGCGTGGGACAGGGGAGCAATCAGCCCCAGCATTTT. It translates to CASSVGQGSNQPQHF.

The chain couples TRBV11-1 to TRBJ2-1, with D possibly TRBD2 on 6 matching bases. CDR1 and CDR2 from the germline V gene are SGHAT and FQDESV (reference sequence). The CDR3 runs to 14 residues. Trimming left V 0 bases short and J 7 bases short, with 10 bases between. The CDR3 is CASSLASGRNEQFF. The CDR3 DNA follows: TGTGCCAGCAGCTTAGCGTCCGGGAGAAATGAGCAGTTCTTC.

This rearrangement joins TRBV7-2 to TRBJ1-5; D is possibly TRBD1 (6 bases). Between the trimmed V and J ends, which lost 2 bases and 5 bases, there was a span of 10 bases. Germline CDR1 is SGHTA and CDR2 is FQGNSA. This CDR3 contains 14 residues. The chain's CDR3 is CASSLRDIHQPQHF. In DNA, the CDR3 is TGTGCCAGCAGCTTACGGGACATCCATCAGCCCCAGCATTTT. The full variable domain, its missing parts supplied by reference TRBV7-2 and TRBJ1-5, is GAGVSQSPSNKVTEKGKDVELRCDPISGHTALYWYRQSLGQGLEFLIYFQGNSAPDKSGLPSDRFSAERTGGSVSTLTIQRTQQEDSAVYLCASSLRDIHQPQHFGDGTRLSIL.

In regard to this clone: The same CDR3 arises from other DNA sequences in this sample as well. The chain is built from TRBV6-5 and TRBJ1-1; tentatively, D is TRBD1 (6 bases). In germline, CDR1 is MNHEY, CDR2 SVGAGI. This CDR3 spans 13 amino acids. Trimming shortened V by 5 bases and J by 3 bases, and 10 bases separated the two germline ends. CDR3 region: CASSPRTDTEAFF. In DNA form, the CDR3 reads TGTGCCAGCAGTCCAAGGACAGACACTGAAGCTTTCTTT.

The chain links TRBV7-2 to TRBJ2-2; possibly TRBD2 for D (5 bases). CDR1 and CDR2 (germline): SGHTA, FQGNSA. CDR3 size: 15 residues. With 5 bases removed from V and 6 bases from J, the gap between germline ends came to 16 bases. The CDR3 sequence is CASSPRPGLAGELFF. The CDR3 nucleotides are TGTGCCAGCAGCCCTCGGCCGGGGTTGGCCGGGGAGCTGTTTTTT. The full variable domain, its missing parts supplied by reference TRBV7-2 and TRBJ2-2, is GAGVSQSPSNKVTEKGKDVELRCDPISGHTALYWYRQSLGQGLEFLIYFQGNSAPDKSGLPSDRFSAERTGGSVSTLTIQRTQQEDSAVYLCASSPRPGLAGELFFGEGSRLTVL.

V is TRBV19 and J is TRBJ1-2; maybe TRBD1 (5 bases). The germline gives CDR1 LNHDA, CDR2 SQIVND (reference sequence). Trimming took 3 bases from V and 6 from J, leaving 14 bases between them. This CDR3 is 14 amino acids long. The CDR3 loop reads CASSMGWGVDGYTF. The CDR3 DNA is TGTGCCAGTAGTATGGGATGGGGGGTGGATGGCTACACCTTC. The variable domain in full, completed from reference TRBV19 and TRBJ1-2, reads DGGITQSPKYLFRKEGQNVTLSCEQNLNHDAMYWYRQDPGQGLRLIYYSQIVNDFQKGDIAEGYSVSREKKESFPLTVTSAQKNPTAFYLCASSMGWGVDGYTFGSGTRLTVV.

V and J are TRBV6-5 and TRBJ1-3; unclear D gene. V lost 0 bases and J 0 bases, leaving 9 bases between the germline ends. The CDR3 is 16 residues long. Germline-derived CDR1 and CDR2 are MNHEY and SVGAGI. CDR3 protein: CASSYSADNSGNTIYF. CDR3 in DNA: TGTGCCAGCAGTTACTCCGCAGACAACTCTGGAAACACCATATATTTT.

The V gene is TRBV2, the J gene TRBJ1-2; 7 bases align to TRBD1. Germline V lookup: CDR1 SNHLY, CDR2 FYNNEI. V lost 4 bases and J lost 6; bases outside the gene matches: 5. The CDR3 spans 13 residues. The CDR3 region is CASSVTGRDGYTF. CDR3 DNA sequence: TGTGCCAGCAGTGTGACAGGGCGGGATGGCTACACCTTC.

Notes on this clone: Other DNA variants within this sample encode the same CDR3. The CDR3 spells CASSDPRGLTNTGELFF. DNA for the CDR3: TGTGCCAGTAGTGATCCCAGGGGGCTCACGAACACCGGGGAGCTGTTTTTT. The chain joins TRBV19 to TRBJ2-2, with TRBD1 identical over 8 bases. J gave up 0 bases and V 5 bases, and 8 bases lay outside the gene matches. This CDR3 comprises 17 residues. CDR1 and CDR2 (germline): LNHDA, SQIVND (reference sequence). The variable domain in full, with the rest retrieved from reference TRBV19 and TRBJ2-2, is DGGITQSPKYLFRKEGQNVTLSCEQNLNHDAMYWYRQDPGQGLRLIYYSQIVNDFQKGDIAEGYSVSREKKESFPLTVTSAQKNPTAFYLCASSDPRGLTNTGELFFGEGSRLTVL.

The rearrangement uses TRBV5-6 and TRBJ1-2; D gene uncertain. The V and J ends lost 4 bases and 4 bases respectively, with 17 bases between them. The CDR3 is 15 amino acids. CDR1 and CDR2 (germline): SGHDT, YYEEEE. This chain's CDR3 is CASSLPDSYLYGYTF. The CDR3 DNA follows: TGTGCCAGCAGCCTACCAGACTCCTACCTCTATGGCTACACCTTC.

This chain uses TRBV7-2 with TRBJ1-1; D is unresolved. Germline CDR1 and CDR2: SGHTA and FQGNSA. This CDR3 spans 13 amino acids. Trimming took off 3 bases at V and 4 bases at J, with 9 bases between the two ends. The CDR3 DNA reads as TGTGCCAGCAGCTTGGAAGCGGCCACTGAAGCTTTCTTT. As protein: CASSLEAATEAFF.

The chain joins TRBV5-6 to TRBJ1-2; TRBD1 agrees at 11 bases. The length of the CDR3 is 16 residues. In germline, CDR1 is SGHDT, CDR2 YYEEEE. V was pared by 4 bases and J by 0 bases, with 5 bases of the junction left unmatched. As DNA, the CDR3 is TGTGCCAGCAGCCGGACAGGGGGCGTCTCTAACTATGGCTACACCTTC. Protein product: CASSRTGGVSNYGYTF.

This chain joins TRBV11-2 and TRBJ1-1; D uncertain. V was clipped by 4 bases and J by 6 bases, with 9 bases between them. This CDR3 has 12 amino acids. CDR1 SGHAT and CDR2 FQNNGV come from the germline V gene. The CDR3 region is CASSSPVPEAFF. In DNA, the CDR3 is TGTGCCAGCAGCTCCCCAGTCCCTGAAGCTTTCTTT.

This chain joins TRBV6-5 and TRBJ2-7; the D is unclear. The germline V gene has CDR1 MNHEY and CDR2 SVGAGI. The CDR3 extends over 13 amino acids. The V gene lost 6 bases and the J gene lost 3 bases, with 12 bases spanning the gap. The CDR3 reads CASSRNGDYEQYF. CDR3 sequence (DNA): TGTGCCAGCAGCCGAAACGGTGACTACGAGCAGTACTTC.

J is TRBJ1-5 and V is TRBV5-1; D remains unclear. The CDR3 has 16 amino acids. The ends were cut back, 4 bases at V and 9 bases at J, with 23 bases in the middle. Germline lookup yields CDR1 SGHRS and CDR2 YFSETQ. CDR3 nucleotide sequence: TGCGCCAGCAGCCACATAGAAGTGGGCCCAGAGGGGCCCCAGCATTTT. Protein sequence: CASSHIEVGPEGPQHF.

Comment on this clone: The junction does not match germline at one end; this may be a read error. The chain joins TRBV20-1 to TRBJ1-2; no firm D call. The CDR3 is 8 residues long. Germline assignment: CDR1 DFQATT and CDR2 SNEGSKA (reference sequence). The chain's CDR3 is CSASVRAF. CDR3 nucleotide sequence: TGCAGTGCTAGTGTCCGAGCCTTC.

J is TRBJ2-7 and V is TRBV28; tentative D call: TRBD1 (5 bases). The V gene's germline CDR1 is MDHEN and CDR2 SYDVKM. The CDR3 spans 15 residues. V shed 8 bases and J shed 7 bases, with 24 bases lying between them. CDR3 loop: CASGEAAGPFREQYF. In DNA form, the CDR3 reads TGTGCCAGCGGAGAGGCAGCAGGGCCGTTTCGTGAGCAGTACTTC.

Only one count was recorded for this clone. The genes are TRBV7-9 and TRBJ2-3; 11 bases are shared with TRBD2. Trimming removed 5 bases from V and 7 bases from J; junction bases left unmatched: 20. Germline CDR1 is SEHNR and CDR2 is FQNEAQ (reference sequence). The length of the CDR3 is 19 residues. The CDR3 sequence is CASSPIPRLAGGPGNTQYF. Written as DNA, the CDR3 is TGTGCCAGCAGCCCCATACCCCGTTTAGCGGGAGGGCCGGGAAATACGCAGTATTTT.

Notes on this clone: Other DNA sequences within the sample encode an identical CDR3. The V and J genes are TRBV30 and TRBJ2-3, with D possibly TRBD2 on 5 matching bases. The CDR3 is 13 amino acids. Germline V CDR1 and CDR2: GTSNPN, SVGIG (reference sequence). V was cut by 4 bases and J by 2 bases, with 10 bases left in between. The CDR3 sequence: CAWTGSSTDTQYF. The CDR3 coding sequence is TGTGCCTGGACGGGGTCTTCCACAGATACGCAGTATTTT.

CDR3 DNA sequence: TGCGCCAGCAGCCACTGGGGACAGAAACTCGATGGCTACACCTTC. Protein: CASSHWGQKLDGYTF. V is TRBV4-3 and J is TRBJ1-2; 7 nucleotides match TRBD1. Trimming at V came to 3 bases and at J to 6 bases, leaving 10 bases not matched to a gene. Germline V CDR1 and CDR2: LGHNA, YSLEER. This CDR3 region has 15 residues.

This clone was observed once. The rearrangement links TRBV27 to TRBJ1-2, with 7 bases matching TRBD1. V shed 4 bases, J shed 1 base, and the junction held 9 bases outside the gene matches. CDR3 length: 16 residues. The germline gives CDR1 MNHEY, CDR2 SMNVEV (reference sequence). The DNA for the CDR3 is TGTGCCAGCAGTTCACAACAGGGGTCCCTTAACTATGGCTACACCTTC. Translating gives CASSSQQGSLNYGYTF.

The J gene is TRBJ1-5, the V gene TRBV19; possibly TRBD1 for D (6 bases). CDR3 length equals 16 residues. V lost 4 bases to trimming and J lost 4 bases, with 17 bases between them. The germline V gene encodes CDR1 LNHDA and CDR2 SQIVND (reference sequence). CDR3 sequence: CASSRNPGVGNQPQHF. The CDR3 DNA sequence: TGTGCCAGTAGTAGGAATCCAGGGGTTGGGAATCAGCCCCAGCATTTT. Together with reference TRBV19 and TRBJ1-5, the CDR3 gives the full variable domain: DGGITQSPKYLFRKEGQNVTLSCEQNLNHDAMYWYRQDPGQGLRLIYYSQIVNDFQKGDIAEGYSVSREKKESFPLTVTSAQKNPTAFYLCASSRNPGVGNQPQHFGDGTRLSIL.

The CDR3, as DNA: TGTGCCAGCAGCCAAGATTTTGTGGGGGCTTATAATGAGCAGTTCTTC. Its translation is CASSQDFVGAYNEQFF. The chain has TRBV4-2 and TRBJ2-1; weak D call: TRBD1 (6 bases). V lost 0 bases and J 7 bases, leaving 16 bases between the germline ends. The germline CDR1 and CDR2 sequences are LGHNA and YNFKEQ. The CDR3 spans 16 residues.

The V call is TRBV2, the J call TRBJ2-6, with D possibly TRBD2 on 5 matching bases. Trimming cost V 5 bases and J 1 base, with 12 bases left between them. Germline V gene sequence: CDR1 SNHLY, CDR2 FYNNEI. The CDR3 length is 16 residues. The DNA for the CDR3 is TGTGCCAGCAGTCGACTAATGCCTTCTGGGGCCAACGTCCTGACTTTC. Translating it yields CASSRLMPSGANVLTF. The whole variable domain, remainder taken from reference TRBV2 and TRBJ2-6, is EPEVTQTPSHQVTQMGQEVILRCVPISNHLYFYWYRQILGQKVEFLVSFYNNEISEKSEIFDDQFSVERPDGSNFTLKIRSTKLEDSAMYFCASSRLMPSGANVLTFGAGSRLTVL.

The V gene is TRBV30, the J gene TRBJ1-5, with a weak D call TRBD1 (6 bases). Trimming stripped 4 bases from V and 2 bases from J, with 15 bases between. The CDR3 spans 15 residues. The germline gives CDR1 GTSNPN, CDR2 SVGIG (reference sequence). Here the CDR3 reads CAWTRPDSRNQPQHF. DNA of the CDR3: TGTGCCTGGACTCGCCCGGACAGCCGCAATCAGCCCCAGCATTTT.

J is TRBJ2-5 and V is TRBV6-5, with 9 positions matching TRBD1. V gave up 0 bases and J gave up 5 bases; unmatched junction bases: 7. CDR1 MNHEY and CDR2 SVGAGI come from the germline V gene. There are 16 residues in the CDR3. CDR3 residues: CASSYSGTGPWETQYF. DNA of the CDR3: TGTGCCAGCAGTTACTCGGGGACAGGGCCTTGGGAGACCCAGTACTTC.

The genes are TRBV6-5 and TRBJ1-3; 7 bases agree with TRBD1. Looked up from germline, CDR1 is MNHEY and CDR2 is SVGAGI. The trim removed 0 bases at V and 3 bases at J, leaving 2 bases unmatched. The CDR3 is 15 residues long. CDR3 bases: TGTGCCAGCAGTTACTCGGGACAGAATGGAAACACCATATATTTT. The encoded protein is CASSYSGQNGNTIYF.

The CDR3 reads CASSNGQGNYEQYF. CDR3 DNA sequence: TGTGCCAGTAGTAATGGACAGGGGAACTACGAGCAGTACTTC. The gene calls are TRBV19 and TRBJ2-7, with TRBD1 matching 9 bases. The germline gives CDR1 LNHDA, CDR2 SQIVND (reference sequence). The CDR3 contains 14 residues. V lost 4 bases to trimming and J lost 3 bases; unmatched junction nucleotides: 4.

J is TRBJ2-1 and V is TRBV6-5; 14 nucleotides line up with TRBD2. The germline gives CDR1 MNHEY, CDR2 SVGAGI. The CDR3 runs to 14 residues. J was trimmed by 10 bases and V by 5 bases; bases with no gene match: 4. CDR3 residues: CASSGTSGGIEQFF. CDR3 in DNA: TGTGCCAGCAGTGGGACTAGCGGGGGAATCGAGCAGTTCTTC.

This chain uses TRBV7-2 with TRBJ2-5, with 7 bases that match TRBD1. The J segment lost 5 bases and the V segment lost 1 base, leaving 4 bases of the junction unmatched. The CDR3 contains 14 residues. The germline V gene has CDR1 SGHTA and CDR2 FQGNSA. CDR3 region: CASSLDRGVETQYF. The CDR3 DNA is TGTGCCAGCAGCTTAGACAGGGGAGTGGAGACCCAGTACTTC. Using reference TRBV7-2 and TRBJ2-5 for the parts outside the CDR3, the full variable domain is GAGVSQSPSNKVTEKGKDVELRCDPISGHTALYWYRQSLGQGLEFLIYFQGNSAPDKSGLPSDRFSAERTGGSVSTLTIQRTQQEDSAVYLCASSLDRGVETQYFGPGTRLLVL.

J is TRBJ1-5 and V is TRBV6-1; 11 bases line up with TRBD1. Germline CDR1 reads MNHNS; CDR2 reads SASEGT. V lost 7 bases, J lost 3 bases, and 5 bases stayed unmatched. There are 15 residues in the CDR3. The CDR3 reads CASTGQGGNNQPQHF. The CDR3 nucleotides are TGTGCCAGCACGGGACAGGGGGGAAACAATCAGCCCCAGCATTTT.